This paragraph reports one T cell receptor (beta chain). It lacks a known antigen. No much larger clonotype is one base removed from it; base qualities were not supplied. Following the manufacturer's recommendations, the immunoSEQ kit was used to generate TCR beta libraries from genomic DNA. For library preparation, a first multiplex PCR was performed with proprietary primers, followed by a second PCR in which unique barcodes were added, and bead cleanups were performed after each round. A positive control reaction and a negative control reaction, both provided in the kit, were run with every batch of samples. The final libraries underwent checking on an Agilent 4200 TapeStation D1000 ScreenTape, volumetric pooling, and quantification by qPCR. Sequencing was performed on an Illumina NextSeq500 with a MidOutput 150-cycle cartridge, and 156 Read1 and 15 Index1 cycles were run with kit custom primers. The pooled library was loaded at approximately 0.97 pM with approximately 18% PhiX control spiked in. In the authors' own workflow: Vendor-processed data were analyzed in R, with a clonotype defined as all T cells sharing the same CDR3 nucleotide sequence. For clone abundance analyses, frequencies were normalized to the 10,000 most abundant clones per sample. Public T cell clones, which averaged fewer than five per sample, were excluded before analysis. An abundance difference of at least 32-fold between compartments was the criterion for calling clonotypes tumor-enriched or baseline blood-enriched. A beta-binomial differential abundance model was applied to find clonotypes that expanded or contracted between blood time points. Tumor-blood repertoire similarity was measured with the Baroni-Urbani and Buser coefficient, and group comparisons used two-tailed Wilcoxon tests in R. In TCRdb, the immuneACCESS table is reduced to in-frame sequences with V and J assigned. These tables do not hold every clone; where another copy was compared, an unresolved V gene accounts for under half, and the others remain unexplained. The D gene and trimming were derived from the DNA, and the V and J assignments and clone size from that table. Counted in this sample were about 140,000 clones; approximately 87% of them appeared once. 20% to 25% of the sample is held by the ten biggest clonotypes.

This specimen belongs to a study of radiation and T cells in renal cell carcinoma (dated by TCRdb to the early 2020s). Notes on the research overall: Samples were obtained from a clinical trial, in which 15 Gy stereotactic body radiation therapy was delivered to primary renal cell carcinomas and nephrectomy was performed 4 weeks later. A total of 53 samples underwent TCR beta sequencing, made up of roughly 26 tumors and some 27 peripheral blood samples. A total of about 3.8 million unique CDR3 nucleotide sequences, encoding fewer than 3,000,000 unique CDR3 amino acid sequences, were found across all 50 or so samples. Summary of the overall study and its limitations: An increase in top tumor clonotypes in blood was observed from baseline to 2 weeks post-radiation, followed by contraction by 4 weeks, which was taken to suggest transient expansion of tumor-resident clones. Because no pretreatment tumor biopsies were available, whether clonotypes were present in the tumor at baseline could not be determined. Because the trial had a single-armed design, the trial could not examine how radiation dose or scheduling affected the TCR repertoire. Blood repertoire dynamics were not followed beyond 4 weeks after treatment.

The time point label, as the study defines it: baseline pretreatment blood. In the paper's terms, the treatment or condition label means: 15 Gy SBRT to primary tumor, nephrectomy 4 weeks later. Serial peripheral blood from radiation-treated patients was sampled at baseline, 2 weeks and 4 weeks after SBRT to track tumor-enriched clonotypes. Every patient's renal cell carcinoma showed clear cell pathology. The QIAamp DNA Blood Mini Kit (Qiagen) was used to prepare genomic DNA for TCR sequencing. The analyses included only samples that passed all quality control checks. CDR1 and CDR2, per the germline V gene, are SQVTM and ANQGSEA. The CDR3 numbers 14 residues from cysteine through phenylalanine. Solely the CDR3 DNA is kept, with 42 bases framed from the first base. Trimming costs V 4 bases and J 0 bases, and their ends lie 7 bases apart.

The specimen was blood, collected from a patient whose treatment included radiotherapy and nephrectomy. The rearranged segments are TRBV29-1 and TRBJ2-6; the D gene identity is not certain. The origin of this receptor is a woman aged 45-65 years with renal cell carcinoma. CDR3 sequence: CSVATYSGANVLTF. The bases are TGCAGCGTTGCCACCTACTCTGGGGCCAACGTCCTGACTTTC.